This T cell receptor (beta chain) was recovered during a study of blood T cell repertoires in COVID-19. In the study's own analysis: Quantification of nucleated cells was approximated via reference gene primer amplification. Repertoires were generated with immunoSEQ multiplex PCR, while TCRdb's copy carries only in-frame clones and drops some. V, J and clone size reflect that table, while D and trimming were determined from the DNA. Altogether 160,000 or so clones are present, 80% being singletons, with the ten largest covering more than 3%. V gave up 5 bases and J gave up 6 bases; unmatched junction bases: 13. The CDR3 contains 17 residues. Germline-derived CDR1 and CDR2 are MNHEY and SMNVEV (reference sequence). This clone was detected only a few times.

The receptor was isolated from a woman aged 55-69 years who had recovered from COVID-19. The V gene is TRBV27, the J gene TRBJ2-4; 10 nucleotides agree with TRBD2. The sample taken for sequencing was PBMCs or T cells enriched from blood (not recorded which). CDR3 bases: TGTGCCAGCAGTCCCCCGTTAGCGGGGGGCCGCCCAAACATTCAGTACTTC. The encoded protein is CASSPPLAGGRPNIQYF.